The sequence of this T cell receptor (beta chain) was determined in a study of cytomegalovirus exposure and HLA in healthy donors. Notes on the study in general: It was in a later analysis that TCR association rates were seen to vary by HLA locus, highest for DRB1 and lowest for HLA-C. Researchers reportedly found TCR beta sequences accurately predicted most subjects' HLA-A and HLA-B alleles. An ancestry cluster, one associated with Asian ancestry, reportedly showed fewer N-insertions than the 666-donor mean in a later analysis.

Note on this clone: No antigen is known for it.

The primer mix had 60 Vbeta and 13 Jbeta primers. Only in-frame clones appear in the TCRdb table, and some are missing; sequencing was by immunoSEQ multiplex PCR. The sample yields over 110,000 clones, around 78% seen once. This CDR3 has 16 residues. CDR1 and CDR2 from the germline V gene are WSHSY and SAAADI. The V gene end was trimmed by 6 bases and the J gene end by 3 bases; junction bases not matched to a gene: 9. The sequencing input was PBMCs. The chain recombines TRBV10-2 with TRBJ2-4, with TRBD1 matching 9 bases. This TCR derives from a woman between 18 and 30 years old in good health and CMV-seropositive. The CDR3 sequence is CASSDTDRGYKNIQYF. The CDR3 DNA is TGCGCCAGCAGCGATACGGACAGGGGTTACAAAAACATTCAGTACTTC.